Given below is one T cell receptor beta chain in context. This clone came up once. What this receptor recognizes is not known. No quality values exist for individual bases; no much larger clone is one base distant. These data originate in a study of OX40 agonist ivuxolimab in advanced cancers. Regarding the study in general: Ivuxolimab was a fully human IgG2 agonistic monoclonal antibody targeting the costimulatory receptor OX40 (CD134). Of the approximately 50 dose-escalation patients, hepatocellular carcinoma was present in about 20, melanoma in about 15, renal cell carcinoma in 9 and head and neck cancer in 9. Peripheral TCRbeta sequencing aimed to test whether ivuxolimab altered TCR sequence diversity and caused clonal T-cell expansion. Intravenous ivuxolimab was administered to patients every 2 weeks at six dose levels: 0.01, 0.1, 0.3, 1.5, 3 and 10 mg/kg. A male proportion of around 81% and a mean age of about 60 years, ranging from about 20 to 85, were recorded for the dose-escalation cohort. The monotherapy dose-escalation portion (N = 52 patients) of the phase I ivuxolimab trial is reported in the paper. Partial responses were achieved by three dose-escalation patients, of whom one had hepatocellular carcinoma and two had cutaneous melanoma. Patients were allowed to have had prior anti-PD-1, anti-PD-L1 or anti-CTLA-4 therapy, and more than 30% of the dose-escalation patients had previously received checkpoint inhibitors.

Patients with a history of autoimmune disease or receiving systemic immunosuppression were excluded from the trial. Peripheral blood for TCR sequencing was collected from all dose cohorts at baseline, on cycle 4 day 1, and on cycle 7 day 1. The samples were taken from a phase I, first-in-human, multicenter, open-label dose-escalation trial of ivuxolimab. The trial enrolled adults with locally advanced or metastatic head and neck squamous cell, hepatocellular, melanoma or renal cell carcinoma. CD4+ and CD8+ T cells were sorted separately from peripheral blood before TCR sequencing. The full study reports these points: In the 0.1-3.0 mg/kg groups, partial responders had among the lowest normalized peripheral clonal expansion, particularly in CD8+ T cells. Low levels of normalized T-cell clonal expansion were also seen in some nonresponding patients. At doses from 0.1 to 3.0 mg/kg, clonal expansion was seen in both CD4+ and CD8+ blood T cells between baseline and week 6. Antigen specificity was not determined for the clonally expanded peripheral T cells. After ivuxolimab, more expanded clones were found on average in CD8+ T cells than in CD4+ T cells.

Genomic DNA was isolated from the sorted cells so that the TCRbeta CDR3 region could be sequenced. The immunoSEQ Assay was used for sequencing of TCRbeta CDR3 regions. TCRdb took this table from immuneACCESS and kept in-frame rearrangements with V and J called. Such tables lack part of the clones; where checked against another copy, unresolved V genes explain under half of the gap, and the rest is unexplained. The sample includes some 72,000 clones, with 85% to 95% observed a single time. The ten largest account for 11% of the sample. Unmatched junction bases come to 4, with V trimmed by 3 bases and J by 1 base. As encoded in the germline V gene, CDR1 is LGHNA while CDR2 is YSLEER. Spanning cysteine to phenylalanine, the CDR3 consists of 15 amino acids. Only the CDR3 part of the read is kept: 45 bases, read in frame from the first base.

The sample here was CD4+ or CD8+ T cells sorted from blood, taken in a trial of the OX40 agonist ivuxolimab. This TCR derives from an adult with an advanced solid tumor such as melanoma, head and neck, liver or kidney cancer. The sequence is built from TRBV4-3 and TRBJ2-3, with 7 central nucleotides matching TRBD2. The CDR3 sequence is CASSHFTSGTDTQYF. The sequenced DNA is TGCGCCAGCAGCCATTTCACTAGCGGCACAGATACGCAGTATTTT.